The source of this T cell receptor (beta chain) is a study of beta chain features in type 1 diabetes. The study, taken as a whole, reports: Moderately but significantly shorter TCRB CDR3s were found in Type 1 diabetes patients in all four CD4+ subsets. VDJ junctions sequenced from type 1 diabetes patients showed fewer insertions and more deletions.

To note about this clone: Its target is unknown.

Germline CDR1 and CDR2: MNHEY and SVGAGI. V was pared by 6 bases and J by 5 bases, with 8 bases of the junction left unmatched. There are 14 residues in the CDR3. Since all of the isolated RNA was reverse transcribed, expressed TCRB transcripts were what got sequenced. Sequenced naive, central memory and regulatory T cell samples produced an average of roughly 3.5 million reads. Using immunoSEQ multiplex PCR, the repertoire was profiled, and TCRdb retains in-frame clones only, with some absent. The sample holds fewer than 200,000 clones, less than 9.5% seen once. The chain links TRBV6-5 to TRBJ2-7; TRBD1 agrees at 9 bases. This TCR was sampled from a man aged 18 to 30 in good health. Sequencing used central memory CD4+ T cells from blood. The chain's CDR3 is CASSRTGGVHEQYF. The CDR3 region has the DNA TGTGCCAGCAGCCGAACAGGGGGCGTCCACGAGCAGTACTTC.